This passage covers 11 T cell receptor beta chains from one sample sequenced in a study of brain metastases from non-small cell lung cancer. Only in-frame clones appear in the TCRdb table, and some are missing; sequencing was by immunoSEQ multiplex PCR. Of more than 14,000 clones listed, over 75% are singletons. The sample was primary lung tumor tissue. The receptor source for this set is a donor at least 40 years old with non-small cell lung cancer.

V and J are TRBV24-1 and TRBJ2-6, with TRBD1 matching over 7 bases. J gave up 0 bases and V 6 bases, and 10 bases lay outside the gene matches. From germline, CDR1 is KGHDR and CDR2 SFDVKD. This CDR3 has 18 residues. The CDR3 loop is CATSSRTGTLSGANVLTF. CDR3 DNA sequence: TGTGCCACCAGTTCTAGGACAGGTACCCTCTCTGGGGCCAACGTCCTGACTTTC.

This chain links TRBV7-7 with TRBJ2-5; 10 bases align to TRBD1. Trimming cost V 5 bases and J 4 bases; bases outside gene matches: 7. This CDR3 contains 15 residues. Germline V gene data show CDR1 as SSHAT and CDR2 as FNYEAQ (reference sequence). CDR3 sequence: CASSVGQGVRETQYF. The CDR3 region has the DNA TGTGCCAGCAGCGTTGGACAGGGGGTTCGAGAGACCCAGTACTTC.

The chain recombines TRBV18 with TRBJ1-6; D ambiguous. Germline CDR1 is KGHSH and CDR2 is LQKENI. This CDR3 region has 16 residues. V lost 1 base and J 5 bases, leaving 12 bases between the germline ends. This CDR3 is CASSPRQVKHNSPLHF. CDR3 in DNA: TGTGCCAGCTCACCACGGCAGGTCAAGCATAATTCACCCCTCCACTTT.

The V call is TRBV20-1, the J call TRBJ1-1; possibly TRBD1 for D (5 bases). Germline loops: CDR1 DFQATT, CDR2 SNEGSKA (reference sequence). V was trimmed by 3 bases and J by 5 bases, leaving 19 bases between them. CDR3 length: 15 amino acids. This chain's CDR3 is CSASQSGRRGTEAFF. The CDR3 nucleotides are TGCAGTGCTAGTCAATCGGGGCGCCGGGGGACTGAAGCTTTCTTT.

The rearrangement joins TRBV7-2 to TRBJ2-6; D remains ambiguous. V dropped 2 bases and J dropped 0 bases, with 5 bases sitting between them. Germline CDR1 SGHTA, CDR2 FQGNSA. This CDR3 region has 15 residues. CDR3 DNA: TGTGCCAGCAGCTTACGAAGCTCTGGGGCCAACGTCCTGACTTTC. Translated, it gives CASSLRSSGANVLTF. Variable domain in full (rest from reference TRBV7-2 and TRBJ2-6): GAGVSQSPSNKVTEKGKDVELRCDPISGHTALYWYRQSLGQGLEFLIYFQGNSAPDKSGLPSDRFSAERTGGSVSTLTIQRTQQEDSAVYLCASSLRSSGANVLTFGAGSRLTVL.

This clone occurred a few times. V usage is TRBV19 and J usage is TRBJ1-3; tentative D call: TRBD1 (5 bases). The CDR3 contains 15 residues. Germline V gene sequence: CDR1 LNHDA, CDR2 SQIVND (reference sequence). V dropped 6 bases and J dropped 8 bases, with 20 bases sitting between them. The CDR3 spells CASRTVTTRGDTIYF. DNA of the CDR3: TGTGCCAGTAGGACAGTGACCACCCGAGGGGACACCATATATTTT.

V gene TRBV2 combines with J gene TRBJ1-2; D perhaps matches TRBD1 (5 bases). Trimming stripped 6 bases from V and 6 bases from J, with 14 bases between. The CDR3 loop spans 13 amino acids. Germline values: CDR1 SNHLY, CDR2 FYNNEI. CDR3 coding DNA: TGTGCCAGCAGGACGGCCCCGGGGGATGGCTACACCTTC. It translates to CASRTAPGDGYTF.

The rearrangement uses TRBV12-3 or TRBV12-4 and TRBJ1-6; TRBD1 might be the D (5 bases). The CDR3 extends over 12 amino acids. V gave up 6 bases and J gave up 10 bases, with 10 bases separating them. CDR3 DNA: TGTGCCAGCAGGATCCAGGGCTCACCCCTCCACTTT. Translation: CASRIQGSPLHF.

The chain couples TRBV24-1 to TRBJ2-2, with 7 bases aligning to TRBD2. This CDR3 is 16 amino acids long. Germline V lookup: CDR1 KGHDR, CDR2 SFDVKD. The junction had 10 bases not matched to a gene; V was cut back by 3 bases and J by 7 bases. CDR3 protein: CATSDPPGEGNGELFF. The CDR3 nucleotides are TGTGCCACCAGTGATCCCCCTGGGGAGGGTAACGGGGAGCTGTTTTTT.

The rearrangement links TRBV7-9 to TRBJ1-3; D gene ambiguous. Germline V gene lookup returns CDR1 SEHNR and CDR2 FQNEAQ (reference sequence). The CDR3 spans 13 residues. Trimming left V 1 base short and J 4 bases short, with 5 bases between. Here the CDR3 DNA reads TGTGCCAGCAGCTTAGTCCAGGGAAACACCATATATTTT. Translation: CASSLVQGNTIYF.

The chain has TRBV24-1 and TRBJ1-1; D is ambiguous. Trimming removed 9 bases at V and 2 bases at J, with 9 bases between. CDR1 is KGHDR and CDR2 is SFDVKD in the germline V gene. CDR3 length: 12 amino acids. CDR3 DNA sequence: TGTGCCACCCCTAGACTAAACACTGAAGCTTTCTTT. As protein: CATPRLNTEAFF.